Listed below are T cell receptor beta chains from one sample, sequenced in a study of identical twins. TCRdb fed the 5' RACE reads into MiXCR, producing one record per CDR3 protein. Among about 340,000 distinct CDR3 sequences listed, roughly an eighth were seen once. In addition, the sample was reused for a study of yellow fever vaccine responses in identical twins.

Sequencing was done on a sample of CD8+ T cells sorted from blood. Receptors were obtained from a woman between 18 and 29 years old in good health. Both conserved end residues are part of each CDR3. The D gene is left open where the match is weak. Rows give clone size only sometimes, using once, few, many, or a class for an expanded clone.

j_gene	d_gene	abundance	v_gene	CDR3nt	CDR3aa
TRBJ2-1	-	-	TRBV20-1	TGCAGTGCTAGAGACGGTGGATGGGCCTACAATGAGCAGTTCTTC	CSARDGGWAYNEQFF
TRBJ1-5	-	many	TRBV5-1	TGCGCCAGCAGCTTAGGGGCAGATCAGCCCCAGCATTTT	CASSLGADQPQHF
TRBJ1-1	-	few	TRBV19	TGTGCCAGTAGTATGGGGGCGACTGAAGCTTTCTTT	CASSMGATEAFF
TRBJ2-1	TRBD2	many	TRBV7-9	TGTGCCAGCAGCTTAGTTTCCCCTAGCGGGGACCATGAGCAGTTCTTC	CASSLVSPSGDHEQFF
TRBJ2-1	-	-	TRBV12-3/TRBV12-4	TGTGCCAGCAGTTTAGGCATATACAATGATCAGTTCTTC	CASSLGIYNDQFF
TRBJ2-6	-	-	TRBV27	TGTGCCAGCAGTTTATTGGGCAGTGTCGGGGCCAACGTCCTGACTTTC	CASSLLGSVGANVLTF
TRBJ1-6	-	-	TRBV2	TGTGCCAGCAGTGACAGCGCGATCAATAATTCACCCCTCCACTTT	CASSDSAINNSPLHF
TRBJ2-5	-	-	TRBV7-9	TGTGCCAGCACACAGGGAGGCGAGACCCAGTACTTC	CASTQGGETQYF
TRBJ1-5	-	few	TRBV12-3/TRBV12-4	TGTGCCAGCAGTTTAGGATATCTCGGGCAGCCCCAGCATTTT	CASSLGYLGQPQHF
TRBJ2-1	TRBD2	few	TRBV28	TGTGCCAGCAGTTCCGGGACTAGCGGGATATTCGGTGAGCAGTTCTTC	CASSSGTSGIFGEQFF
TRBJ2-7	-	-	TRBV6-1	TGTGCCAGCAGTGACCGGGACGGTATCTCCTACGAGCAGTACTTC	CASSDRDGISYEQYF
TRBJ2-1	-	many	TRBV12-3/TRBV12-4	TGTGCCAGCAGTTTGGGCGGGGCTAACAATGAGCAGTTCTTC	CASSLGGANNEQFF
TRBJ2-5	TRBD2	few	TRBV6-1	TGTGCCAGCAGCACAAACCTAGCGGGAGGGCCTCGAGAGACCCAGTACTTC	CASSTNLAGGPRETQYF
TRBJ2-7	-	-	TRBV3-1	TGTGCCAGCAGCCAAGTCGTAACGGGACCCTCCTACGAGCAGTACTTC	CASSQVVTGPSYEQYF
TRBJ2-1	-	-	TRBV11-2	TGTGCCAGCAGCTTTTTCCGGAGCTCCTACAATGAGCAGTTCTTC	CASSFFRSSYNEQFF
TRBJ2-1	-	many	TRBV28	TGTGCCAGCAGTTTTTTCCCTAGTTACAATGAGCAGTTCTTC	CASSFFPSYNEQFF
TRBJ2-1	-	-	TRBV24-1	TGTGCCACCAGTGCCGTGGGCGGGACACCCTACAATGAGCAGTTCTTC	CATSAVGGTPYNEQFF
TRBJ2-7	-	few	TRBV3-1	TGTGCCAGCAGCCAAGAGCATTCGACCGAGCAGTACTTC	CASSQEHSTEQYF
TRBJ1-5	-	few	TRBV12-3/TRBV12-4	TGTGCCAGCAGTTTAGCACCCGGGGGGGCTGGTCAGCCCCAGCATTTT	CASSLAPGGAGQPQHF
TRBJ2-1	TRBD2	few	TRBV28	TGTGCCAGCAGTCCTGGGAGGGTCGGGGTGCTCGGCAATGAGCAGTTCTTC	CASSPGRVGVLGNEQFF
TRBJ2-5	-	once	TRBV24-1	TGTGCCACCAGTGGGAAGGAGGGATCAGGGACCCAGTACTTC	CATSGKEGSGTQYF
TRBJ2-7	-	-	TRBV20-1	TGCAGTGCTAGGACGTACGCCGATCACTACGAGCAGTACTTC	CSARTYADHYEQYF
TRBJ1-3	-	few	TRBV20-1	TGCAGTGCTATGGGCCCGCAGGGCCCCCCTGGAAACACCATATATTTT	CSAMGPQGPPGNTIYF
TRBJ1-1	-	few	TRBV20-1	TGCAGTGCCCTACAGGGAAACACTGAAGCTTTCTTT	CSALQGNTEAFF